Following are 25 T cell receptor beta chains from one sample sequenced in a study of cytomegalovirus exposure and HLA in healthy donors. Primers for the PCR totalled 60 Vbeta and 13 Jbeta. Measured with immunoSEQ multiplex PCR; TCRdb has only the in-frame clones, and not every one. The sample's table shows about 54,000 clones. The sequencing sample was made of PBMCs. Receptors were obtained from a woman between 35 and 50 years old in good health and CMV-seronegative.

This rearrangement joins TRBV5-1 to TRBJ1-1; TRBD1 aligns across 7 bases. The ends lost 5 bases at V and 2 bases at J; junction bases unmatched: 6. Germline loops: CDR1 SGHRS, CDR2 YFSETQ. This CDR3 spans 14 amino acids. In DNA, the CDR3 is TGCGCCAGCAGGGACCGGGACAGTAACACTGAAGCTTTCTTT. Translated, it gives CASRDRDSNTEAFF.

The gene calls are TRBV30 and TRBJ1-4, with D unresolved. Germline CDR1 is GTSNPN and CDR2 is SVGIG (reference sequence). The CDR3 is 13 amino acids. The ends were cut back, 0 bases at V and 3 bases at J, with 5 bases in the middle. CDR3 nucleotides: TGTGCCTGGAGTGTGCGGTCTAATGAAAAACTGTTTTTT. Protein product: CAWSVRSNEKLFF.

The rearrangement uses TRBV14 and TRBJ1-1; weak D call: TRBD1 (5 bases). The CDR3 is made up of 17 amino acids. Germline V gene sequence: CDR1 SGHDN, CDR2 FVKESK. Deletions cut 1 base from V and 1 base from J, with 16 bases between. The CDR3: CASSQGLRQGGNTEAFF. In nucleotides, the CDR3 is TGTGCCAGCAGCCAAGGTCTTCGGCAGGGCGGGAACACTGAAGCTTTCTTT.

The rearrangement uses TRBV30 and TRBJ1-4; 11 nucleotides match TRBD1. The V segment lost 2 bases and the J segment 8 bases; nucleotides outside the gene matches: 1. Germline-derived CDR1 and CDR2 are GTSNPN and SVGIG (reference sequence). The length of the CDR3 is 13 residues. For the CDR3, the DNA is TGTGCCTGGAGTTGGACAGGGGGCGAAAAACTGTTTTTT. It is translated as CAWSWTGGEKLFF.

Here the CDR3 DNA reads TGTGCCAGCAAGCCCGGGACAGGGTCCTATGGCTACACCTTC. Encoded protein: CASKPGTGSYGYTF. This chain links TRBV28 with TRBJ1-2; 9 bases agree with TRBD1. Trimming cost V 7 bases and J 4 bases; bases outside gene matches: 7. The CDR3 is 14 residues long. Germline CDR1 and CDR2: MDHEN and SYDVKM.

The J gene is TRBJ1-1, the V gene TRBV19; 7 nucleotides align to TRBD1. After removal of 4 bases from V and 1 base from J, the junction contained 3 bases not matched to a gene. CDR3 length equals 14 residues. Germline CDR1 is LNHDA and CDR2 is SQIVND (reference sequence). The CDR3 DNA reads as TGTGCCAGTAGTACAGGGGGGTGGAACACTGAAGCTTTCTTT. It is translated as CASSTGGWNTEAFF.

The V gene is TRBV28, the J gene TRBJ1-6; TRBD1 matches 9 bases. Germline values: CDR1 MDHEN, CDR2 SYDVKM. The CDR3 is 17 amino acids. Germline trimming cut 3 bases from V and 10 bases from J; bases unmatched to any gene: 13. The CDR3 coding sequence is TGTGCCAGCAGTTTCCTCGTGAAGGGGACAGGGCAATCACCCCTCCACTTT. Translated, it gives CASSFLVKGTGQSPLHF.

The chain employs TRBV19 and TRBJ2-7, with D possibly matching TRBD2 (5 bases). The germline V gene encodes CDR1 LNHDA and CDR2 SQIVND (reference sequence). The CDR3 is 13 amino acids. Here the CDR3 DNA reads TGTGCTACGAGAGGGCAACCCGACTACGAGCAGTACTTC. Its protein product is CATRGQPDYEQYF.

J is TRBJ2-7 and V is TRBV6-1; tentatively, D is TRBD1 (6 bases). Germline assignment: CDR1 MNHNS and CDR2 SASEGT. V lost 0 bases to trimming and J lost 6 bases, with 12 bases between them. There are 14 residues in the CDR3. The CDR3 loop reads CASSEATDSFEQYF. The CDR3 DNA is TGTGCCAGCAGTGAAGCCACGGACAGCTTCGAGCAGTACTTC.

This chain uses TRBV6-5 with TRBJ2-7; possibly TRBD1 for D (8 bases). The CDR3 is made up of 14 amino acids. Trimming cost V 6 bases and J 2 bases, with 14 bases left between them. CDR1 and CDR2 (germline): MNHEY, SVGAGI. CDR3 protein: CASRDRGGAYEQYF. For the CDR3, the DNA is TGTGCCAGCAGAGACAGGGGAGGGGCCTACGAGCAGTACTTC.

The V gene is TRBV11-1, the J gene TRBJ2-2; D remains unclear. V lost 1 base to trimming and J lost 1 base, with 4 bases between them. Germline values: CDR1 SGHAT, CDR2 FQDESV (reference sequence). The CDR3 totals 14 residues. CDR3 nucleotide sequence: TGTGCCAGCAGCTTAGGAGGGAACACCGGGGAGCTGTTTTTT. Translated, it gives CASSLGGNTGELFF.

This CDR3 is CAWSLGQGVYGYTF. In nucleotides, the CDR3 is TGTGCCTGGAGTCTGGGACAGGGAGTATATGGCTACACCTTC. The J gene is TRBJ1-2, the V gene TRBV30; 9 bases match TRBD1. The CDR3 runs 14 residues. Germline values: CDR1 GTSNPN, CDR2 SVGIG (reference sequence). V shed 2 bases and J 5 bases; nucleotides not matched to a gene: 6.

V and J are TRBV5-1 and TRBJ1-1, with a tentative D call TRBD1 (6 bases). Per the germline V gene, CDR1 is SGHRS and CDR2 is YFSETQ. The CDR3 has 14 amino acids. Trimming took off 4 bases at V and 5 bases at J, with 15 bases between the two ends. The DNA for the CDR3 is TGCGCCAGCAGCCCTGACAGGCCGGGGACTGAAGCTTTCTTT. It codes for CASSPDRPGTEAFF.

The rearrangement joins TRBV10-3 to TRBJ2-2, with a weak D call TRBD1 (5 bases). CDR1 and CDR2 from the germline V gene are ENHRY and SYGVKD. V was cut by 6 bases and J by 0 bases, with 8 bases left in between. The CDR3 has 14 residues. The chain's CDR3 is CAIRDKSNTGELFF. Here the CDR3 DNA reads TGTGCCATCAGGGACAAATCGAACACCGGGGAGCTGTTTTTT.

This chain joins TRBV4-3 and TRBJ2-1, with TRBD1 matching 8 bases. CDR3 size: 16 residues. Germline values: CDR1 LGHNA, CDR2 YSLEER. The V segment lost 1 base and the J segment 8 bases; nucleotides outside the gene matches: 10. The CDR3 region has the DNA TGCGCCAGCAGCCAAGTTTGGACAGGGTATTCCCATGAGCAGTTCTTC. Protein sequence: CASSQVWTGYSHEQFF.

The chain carries TRBV7-8 and TRBJ1-1, with D possibly being TRBD1 (6 bases). The V end lost 0 bases, the J end lost 4 bases, and 12 bases lay between the germline ends. This CDR3 contains 15 residues. Germline CDR1 is SGHVS and CDR2 is FQNEAQ. The chain's CDR3 is CASSLATGFGTEAFF. In DNA form, the CDR3 reads TGTGCCAGCAGCTTAGCTACAGGGTTTGGCACTGAAGCTTTCTTT.

The genes are TRBV28 and TRBJ1-5, with a possible D match to TRBD1 (5 bases). The CDR3 has 12 amino acids. The germline gives CDR1 MDHEN, CDR2 SYDVKM. This CDR3 is CAIKQGNQPQHF. CDR3 DNA sequence: TGTGCGATCAAACAGGGCAATCAGCCCCAGCATTTT.

The chain is built from TRBV6-1 and TRBJ1-2; D is possibly TRBD1 (6 bases). The CDR3 length is 15 residues. Trimming removed 1 base from V and 8 bases from J, with 17 bases in between. CDR1 and CDR2 from the germline V gene are MNHNS and SASEGT. The CDR3 is CASSEVRGIVIGYTF. For the CDR3, the DNA is TGTGCCAGCAGTGAAGTGAGGGGGATAGTGATCGGCTACACCTTC.

The V gene is TRBV7-6, the J gene TRBJ1-2; 8 bases agree with TRBD1. The trim removed 1 base at V and 6 bases at J, leaving 1 base unmatched. CDR1 SGHVS and CDR2 FNYEAQ come from the germline V gene. The CDR3 totals 13 residues. CDR3 loop: CASSLGQGHGYTF. CDR3 sequence (DNA): TGTGCCAGCAGCTTAGGACAGGGGCATGGCTACACCTTC.

V gene TRBV6-5 combines with J gene TRBJ1-6, with TRBD1 as a possible D gene (6 bases). This CDR3 contains 15 residues. Looked up from germline, CDR1 is MNHEY and CDR2 is SVGAGI. V was shortened by 6 bases and J by 9 bases, with 18 bases between the two germline ends. Here the CDR3 reads CASRWTEGHPSPLHF. The CDR3 DNA reads as TGTGCCAGCAGATGGACAGAGGGTCATCCTTCACCCCTCCACTTT.

The genes are TRBV30 and TRBJ1-1; 7 bases match TRBD1. Germline assignment: CDR1 GTSNPN and CDR2 SVGIG (reference sequence). V dropped 0 bases and J dropped 2; count of bases not matched to a gene: 3. The CDR3 extends over 14 amino acids. The DNA of the CDR3 is TGTGCCTGGAGTGTGGACAGGTTTAACACTGAAGCTTTCTTT. This codes for CAWSVDRFNTEAFF.

The chain carries TRBV6-5 and TRBJ1-2; D might be TRBD1 (6 bases). Trimming shortened V by 6 bases and J by 0 bases, and 14 bases separated the two germline ends. CDR3 length equals 15 residues. Germline loops: CDR1 MNHEY, CDR2 SVGAGI. Here the CDR3 DNA reads TGTGCCAGCAGCTCCCGGGGGGCATCTAACTATGGCTACACCTTC. It translates to CASSSRGASNYGYTF.

The chain carries TRBV7-2 and TRBJ2-2; perhaps TRBD2 as D (6 bases). This CDR3 is built from 16 residues. Germline assignment: CDR1 SGHTA and CDR2 FQGNSA. With 1 base removed from V and 1 base from J, the gap between germline ends came to 10 bases. CDR3 protein: CASSLGVAENTGELFF. The CDR3 bases are TGTGCCAGCAGCTTAGGGGTAGCGGAGAACACCGGGGAGCTGTTTTTT.

V and J are TRBV15 and TRBJ2-7; the D gene is possibly TRBD2 (5 bases). The germline V gene encodes CDR1 LNHNV and CDR2 YYDKDF (reference sequence). The CDR3 is made up of 14 amino acids. V lost 1 base and J 3 bases, leaving 10 bases between the germline ends. The CDR3 spells CATSRGGEIYEQYF. CDR3 in DNA: TGTGCCACCAGCAGAGGGGGAGAGATCTACGAGCAGTACTTC.

This sequence joins TRBV19 and TRBJ1-2; D is unresolved. This CDR3 has 16 residues. Trimming left V 2 bases short and J 5 bases short, with 18 bases between. Germline CDR1 LNHDA, CDR2 SQIVND (reference sequence). CDR3 region: CASSIPGRAGGYGYTF. The CDR3, as DNA: TGTGCCAGTAGTATACCCGGCCGGGCTGGAGGATATGGCTACACCTTC.